The rows below give T cell receptor beta chains drawn from one sample of a study of T cell changes during pregnancy in multiple sclerosis. The data were produced by immunoSEQ multiplex PCR, yet TCRdb's version contains in-frame clones alone and is incomplete. The data show fewer than 60,000 clones, 95% seen once. This material consisted of CD8+ T cells from peripheral blood mononuclear cells, taken in the first trimester of pregnancy. The source is a female donor with multiple sclerosis, enrolled in a pregnancy study. CDR3s include the opening cysteine and the closing phenylalanine or tryptophan. A D gene is named only where the DNA matches it firmly. Rows give clone size only sometimes, using once, few, many, or a class for an expanded clone.

clone_size: -; d_call: TRBD1; v_call: TRBV5-1; j_call: TRBJ2-7; cdr3_aa: CASSLPRDRATYEQYF; cdr3_nt: TGCGCCAGCAGCTTGCCCAGGGACAGGGCGACCTACGAGCAGTACTTC
clone_size: -; d_call: -; v_call: TRBV19; j_call: TRBJ1-2; cdr3_aa: CASSGYGYTF; cdr3_nt: TGTGCCAGTTCCGGCTATGGCTACACCTTC
clone_size: -; d_call: -; v_call: TRBV27; j_call: TRBJ1-2; cdr3_aa: CASSSGRVDGYTF; cdr3_nt: TGTGCCAGCAGTTCGGGCAGGGTGGATGGCTACACCTTC
clone_size: -; d_call: TRBD1; v_call: TRBV2; j_call: TRBJ2-7; cdr3_aa: CASSPIGDRGVYEQYF; cdr3_nt: TGTGCCAGCAGTCCAATTGGGGACAGGGGAGTCTACGAGCAGTACTTC
clone_size: -; d_call: -; v_call: TRBV19; j_call: TRBJ1-5; cdr3_aa: CASSIDGGGRYQPQHF; cdr3_nt: TGTGCCAGTAGTATAGATGGCGGGGGCCGATATCAGCCCCAGCATTTT
clone_size: -; d_call: TRBD1; v_call: TRBV30; j_call: TRBJ2-7; cdr3_aa: CAWRGTGDYEQYF; cdr3_nt: TGTGCCTGGAGGGGGACAGGAGACTACGAGCAGTACTTC
clone_size: -; d_call: TRBD1; v_call: TRBV27; j_call: TRBJ1-2; cdr3_aa: CASRSDRGLGYTF; cdr3_nt: TGTGCCAGCAGGTCCGACAGGGGCCTCGGCTACACCTTC
clone_size: -; d_call: -; v_call: TRBV6-4; j_call: TRBJ2-5; cdr3_aa: CASSEGLGAETQYF; cdr3_nt: TGTGCCAGCAGTGAAGGCCTAGGGGCAGAGACCCAGTACTTC
clone_size: -; d_call: -; v_call: TRBV28; j_call: TRBJ1-5; cdr3_aa: CASSLSRDSNQPQHF; cdr3_nt: TGTGCCAGCAGTTTATCCAGGGATAGCAATCAGCCCCAGCATTTT
clone_size: -; d_call: -; v_call: TRBV28; j_call: TRBJ2-7; cdr3_aa: CASSPSLTSWGAEQYF; cdr3_nt: TGTGCCAGCAGTCCCTCCCTGACTAGTTGGGGCGCCGAGCAGTACTTC
clone_size: -; d_call: TRBD1; v_call: TRBV28; j_call: TRBJ2-2; cdr3_aa: CASTSYRDRDTGELFF; cdr3_nt: TGTGCCAGCACTTCGTACCGGGACAGGGACACCGGGGAGCTGTTTTTT
clone_size: -; d_call: TRBD1; v_call: TRBV4-1; j_call: TRBJ1-2; cdr3_aa: CASSHGQDRGGYTF; cdr3_nt: TGCGCCAGCAGCCACGGGCAGGACAGGGGTGGCTACACCTTC
clone_size: -; d_call: -; v_call: TRBV5-1; j_call: TRBJ1-1; cdr3_aa: CASSLGAGTPLSNTEAFF; cdr3_nt: TGCGCCAGCAGCCTGGGTGCGGGGACCCCCCTATCGAACACTGAAGCTTTCTTT
clone_size: -; d_call: TRBD1; v_call: TRBV7-2; j_call: TRBJ1-1; cdr3_aa: CASSSVRQGKLGNTEAFF; cdr3_nt: TGTGCCAGCAGCTCCGTACGACAGGGAAAATTGGGGAACACTGAAGCTTTCTTT
clone_size: medium-sized; d_call: -; v_call: TRBV6-4; j_call: TRBJ2-2; cdr3_aa: CASSRGGATGELFF; cdr3_nt: TGTGCCAGCAGTAGGGGGGGCGCAACCGGGGAGCTGTTTTTT
clone_size: -; d_call: TRBD2; v_call: TRBV5-1; j_call: TRBJ2-1; cdr3_aa: CASSSAGTSGRTGYNEQFF; cdr3_nt: TGCGCCAGCAGCTCGGCGGGGACTAGCGGGAGAACGGGCTACAATGAGCAGTTCTTC
clone_size: -; d_call: -; v_call: TRBV29-1; j_call: TRBJ1-3; cdr3_aa: CSVDWGDGNTIYF; cdr3_nt: TGCAGCGTTGACTGGGGAGACGGAAACACCATATATTTT
clone_size: -; d_call: TRBD2; v_call: TRBV28; j_call: TRBJ2-7; cdr3_aa: CASSRPGGPGGEQYF; cdr3_nt: TGTGCCAGCAGTCGACCGGGAGGGCCGGGGGGCGAGCAGTACTTC
clone_size: -; d_call: -; v_call: TRBV14; j_call: TRBJ2-2; cdr3_aa: CASSSGLLTGELFF; cdr3_nt: TGTGCCAGCAGCTCGGGGTTGTTGACCGGGGAGCTGTTTTTT
clone_size: -; d_call: -; v_call: TRBV7-9; j_call: TRBJ2-1; cdr3_aa: CASSLVHMNEQFF; cdr3_nt: TGTGCCAGCAGCTTAGTACATATGAATGAGCAGTTCTTC
clone_size: -; d_call: -; v_call: TRBV5-4; j_call: TRBJ2-3; cdr3_aa: CASSPLRSQDTQYF; cdr3_nt: TGTGCCAGCAGCCCCCTCCGGTCACAGGATACGCAGTATTTT
clone_size: -; d_call: TRBD2; v_call: TRBV4-3; j_call: TRBJ2-1; cdr3_aa: CASSQGHIGTSGFTYNEQFF; cdr3_nt: TGCGCCAGCAGCCAAGGGCATATAGGGACTAGCGGGTTTACCTACAATGAGCAGTTCTTC
clone_size: -; d_call: TRBD1; v_call: TRBV28; j_call: TRBJ1-2; cdr3_aa: CASSRNRDRHLAHYGYTF; cdr3_nt: TGTGCCAGCAGTCGAAACCGGGACAGGCACCTAGCCCACTATGGCTACACCTTC
clone_size: once; d_call: -; v_call: TRBV5-1; j_call: TRBJ1-4; cdr3_aa: CASSPRGGTNHEKLFF; cdr3_nt: TGCGCCAGCAGCCCGCGGGGGGGGACGAATCATGAAAAACTGTTTTTT
clone_size: -; d_call: TRBD2; v_call: TRBV27; j_call: TRBJ2-1; cdr3_aa: CASSPGTSGHNEQFF; cdr3_nt: TGTGCCAGCAGTCCGGGGACTAGCGGGCACAATGAGCAGTTCTTC
clone_size: few; d_call: TRBD1; v_call: TRBV27; j_call: TRBJ1-1; cdr3_aa: CASSRDSMNTEAFF; cdr3_nt: TGTGCCAGCAGCCGGGACAGCATGAACACTGAAGCTTTCTTT
clone_size: -; d_call: -; v_call: TRBV4-1; j_call: TRBJ2-5; cdr3_aa: CASSQSAPGTQYF; cdr3_nt: TGCGCCAGCAGCCAATCTGCCCCGGGGACCCAGTACTTC
clone_size: -; d_call: -; v_call: TRBV7-9; j_call: TRBJ1-1; cdr3_aa: CASSSPRDLNTEAFF; cdr3_nt: TGTGCCAGCAGCTCGCCCAGGGATCTGAACACTGAAGCTTTCTTT
clone_size: -; d_call: -; v_call: TRBV4-1; j_call: TRBJ2-7; cdr3_aa: CASSQVRSSEQYF; cdr3_nt: TGCGCCAGCAGCCAAGTGCGATCATCCGAGCAGTACTTC
clone_size: -; d_call: -; v_call: TRBV5-4; j_call: TRBJ1-1; cdr3_aa: CASSLHPRGMNTEAFF; cdr3_nt: TGTGCCAGCAGCTTGCACCCCAGGGGCATGAACACTGAAGCTTTCTTT
clone_size: -; d_call: -; v_call: TRBV29-1; j_call: TRBJ1-5; cdr3_aa: CSLRIGQHF; cdr3_nt: TGCAGCTTGAGGATCGGACAGCATTTT
clone_size: few; d_call: TRBD2; v_call: TRBV7-2; j_call: TRBJ2-3; cdr3_aa: CASSLLAGGPDTQYF; cdr3_nt: TGTGCCAGCAGCTTACTAGCGGGAGGGCCAGATACGCAGTATTTT
clone_size: -; d_call: TRBD2; v_call: TRBV27; j_call: TRBJ2-7; cdr3_aa: CASSPRGGAKRYEQYF; cdr3_nt: TGTGCCAGCAGTCCCCGGGGGGGGGCGAAAAGGTACGAGCAGTACTTC